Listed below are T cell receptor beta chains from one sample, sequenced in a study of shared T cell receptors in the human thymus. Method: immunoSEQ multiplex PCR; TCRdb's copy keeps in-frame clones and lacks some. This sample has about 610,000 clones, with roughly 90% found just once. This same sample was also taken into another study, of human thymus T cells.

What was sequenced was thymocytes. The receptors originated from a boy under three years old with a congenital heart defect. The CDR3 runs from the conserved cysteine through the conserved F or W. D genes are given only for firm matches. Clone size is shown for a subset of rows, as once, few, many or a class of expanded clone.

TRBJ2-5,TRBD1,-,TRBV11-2,CASSLAFGQGKETQYF,TGTGCCAGCAGCTTAGCTTTTGGACAGGGAAAAGAGACCCAGTACTTC
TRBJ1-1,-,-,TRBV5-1,CASSLGDSTKARSLNTEAFF,TGCGCCAGCAGCTTGGGTGACAGTACAAAGGCTCGGAGCTTGAACACTGAAGCTTTCTTT
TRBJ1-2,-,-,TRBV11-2,CASSSAGQEARNYGYTF,TGTGCCAGCAGCTCAGCGGGGCAGGAGGCCAGGAACTATGGCTACACCTTC
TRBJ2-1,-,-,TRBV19,CATWGHYNEQFF,TGTGCCACTTGGGGCCACTACAATGAGCAGTTCTTC
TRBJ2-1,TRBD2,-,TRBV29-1,CSVESGRDKGEQFF,TGCAGCGTCGAGAGCGGGAGGGATAAGGGTGAGCAGTTCTTC
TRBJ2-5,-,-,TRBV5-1,CASSLAPEGETQYF,TGCGCCAGCAGCTTGGCCCCGGAGGGGGAGACCCAGTACTTC
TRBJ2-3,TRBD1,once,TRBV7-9,CASSTATRGPYTDTQYF,TGTGCCAGCAGCACAGCGACCAGGGGGCCCTACACAGATACGCAGTATTTT
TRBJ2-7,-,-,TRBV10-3,CAISEPAGEQYF,TGTGCCATCAGTGAACCCGCGGGAGAGCAGTACTTC
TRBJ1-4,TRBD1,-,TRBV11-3,CASSPRDSNEKLFF,TGTGCCAGCAGCCCGCGGGACAGCAATGAAAAACTGTTTTTT
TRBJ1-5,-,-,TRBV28,CASTPTGLKGNQPQHF,TGTGCCAGCACCCCGACAGGCCTGAAGGGCAATCAGCCCCAGCATTTT
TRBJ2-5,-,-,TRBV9,CASSVAQGWWQETQYF,TGTGCCAGCAGCGTAGCTCAGGGGTGGTGGCAAGAGACCCAGTACTTC
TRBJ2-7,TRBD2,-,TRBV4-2,CASSQALRGLAGSEQYF,TGTGCCAGCAGCCAAGCCCTTAGGGGACTAGCGGGGTCCGAGCAGTACTTC
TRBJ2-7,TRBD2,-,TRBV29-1,CSVGGQGLTSGSSYEQYF,TGCAGCGTTGGAGGACAGGGACTAACTAGCGGGAGCTCCTACGAGCAGTACTTC
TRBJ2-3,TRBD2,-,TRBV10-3,CAISLAGGGTDTQYF,TGTGCCATCAGCCTAGCGGGAGGGGGCACAGATACGCAGTATTTT
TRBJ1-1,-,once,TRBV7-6,CASRRTDSNTEAFF,TGTGCCAGCAGGAGGACAGATTCGAACACTGAAGCTTTCTTT
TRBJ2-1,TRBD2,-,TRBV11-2,CASHTSGEYNEQFF,TGTGCCAGCCATACTAGCGGGGAGTACAATGAGCAGTTCTTC
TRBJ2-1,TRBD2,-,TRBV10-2,CASSESLGLVYNEQFF,TGCGCCAGCAGTGAGTCCTTGGGACTAGTCTACAATGAGCAGTTCTTC
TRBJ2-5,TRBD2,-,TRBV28,CASSLLAGGQETQYF,TGTGCCAGCAGTTTACTAGCGGGAGGGCAAGAGACCCAGTACTTC
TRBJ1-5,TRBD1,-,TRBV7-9,CASSPDRSGGTSNQPQHF,TGTGCCAGCAGTCCAGACAGGTCAGGGGGAACTAGCAATCAGCCCCAGCATTTT
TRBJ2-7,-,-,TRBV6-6,CASSPGGLSSYEQYF,TGTGCCAGCAGCCCAGGGGGGCTAAGCTCCTACGAGCAGTACTTC